The sequence of this T cell receptor beta chain was determined in a study of cytomegalovirus exposure and HLA in healthy donors. Points from the study as a whole: Within the approximately 110 validation repertoires, first-cohort TCR clusters tended to co-occur, according to a later analysis. In vitro data verified a few CMV-associated chains as specific for CMV antigens.

The CDR3 is 18 amino acids. V gave up 0 bases and J gave up 0 bases, with 16 bases separating them. Germline lookup yields CDR1 SGHDT and CDR2 YYEEEE. The protocol was immunoSEQ multiplex PCR, while the TCRdb copy is restricted to in-frame clones and leaves out a portion. The top ten clones hold roughly 1% of a sample with 200,000 or so clones, about 93% of them seen once. Regarding this clone: Antigen: not known.

The chain employs TRBV5-6 and TRBJ1-3; D ambiguous. The sequence derives from a young woman in good health and CMV-seronegative. Sequencing used PBMCs. CDR3 amino acids: CASSLVGRGTYSGNTIYF. Here the CDR3 DNA reads TGTGCCAGCAGCTTGGTTGGCCGGGGAACTTACTCTGGAAACACCATATATTTT.